This T cell receptor beta chain is from a study of shared clonotypes between healthy human individuals. At the level of the study: The study used three CD4 naive, three CD4 memory, two CD8 naive and one CD8 memory plate per donor.

General study points: Shared clonotypes across all four donors exceeded non-shared ones in generation probability.

In replicate PCRs of sorted subsets, about 200 ng DNA, about 30,000 T cell genomes, was used. The protocol was immunoSEQ multiplex PCR, while the TCRdb copy is restricted to in-frame clones and leaves out a portion. This sample yields 90,000 to 120,000 clones, of which about 71% are seen a single time; roughly a quarter belongs to the top ten. This clone was seen a handful of times. Antigen unknown. Each of the donors was a healthy adult who was HIV-negative and had not had a recent acute infection or vaccination. The receptor comes from a woman aged 30 to 39 in good health. Sample: memory CD8+ T cells sorted from blood. Indicated subset: CD45RO+ cells pooled with CCR7-negative TemRA cells.

The CDR3 region is CASSISGIPYEQYF. CDR3 sequence (DNA): TGTGCCAGCAGCATTAGCGGGATTCCCTACGAGCAGTACTTC. The chain combines TRBV7-2 with TRBJ2-7; 8 bases fit TRBD2. Per germline, CDR1 SGHTA and CDR2 FQGNSA. V dropped 5 bases and J dropped 2; count of bases not matched to a gene: 5. The CDR3 consists of 14 residues.